This T cell receptor beta chain was documented in a study of blood T cell repertoires in COVID-19. For the study at large: Italy, Spain and the United States were the sources of the convalescent and acute COVID-19 samples. The analysed material was cDNA or gDNA that came from T cells, B-cell-depleted T cells, or PBMCs.

Profiling relied on immunoSEQ multiplex PCR, and the TCRdb table lists in-frame clones only, not all of them. The sample lists 84,000 or so clones; about 81% were seen once. CDR3 length equals 17 residues. Per germline, CDR1 LNHDA and CDR2 SQIVND (reference sequence). The V end was cut by 9 bases, the J end by 3 bases, with 21 bases between. The V and J genes are TRBV19 and TRBJ1-6, with D unresolved. The sample comprised peripheral blood. This sequence originates from a human donor in a cohort sampled during active COVID-19. In nucleotides, the CDR3 is TGTGCCAGCGTAGCTCTAGAACGGAAACACTATAATTCACCCCTCCACTTT. Translated: CASVALERKHYNSPLHF.